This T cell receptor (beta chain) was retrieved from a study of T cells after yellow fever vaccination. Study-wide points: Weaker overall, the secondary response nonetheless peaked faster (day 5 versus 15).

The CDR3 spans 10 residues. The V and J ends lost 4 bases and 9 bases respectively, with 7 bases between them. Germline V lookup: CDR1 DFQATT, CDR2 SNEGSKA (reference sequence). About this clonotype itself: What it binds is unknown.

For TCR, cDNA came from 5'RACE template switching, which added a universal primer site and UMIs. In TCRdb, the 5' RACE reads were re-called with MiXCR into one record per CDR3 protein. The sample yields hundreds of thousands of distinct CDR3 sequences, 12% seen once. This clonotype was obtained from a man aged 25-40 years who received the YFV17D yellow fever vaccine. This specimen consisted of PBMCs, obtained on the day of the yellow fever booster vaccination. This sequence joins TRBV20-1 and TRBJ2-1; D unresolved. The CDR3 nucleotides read TGCAGTGCTATGGCTGCTGAGCAGTTCTTC. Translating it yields CSAMAAEQFF.